The rows below give T cell receptor beta chains drawn from one sample of a study of blood T cells in healthy people across ages. TCRdb used MiXCR to reprocess the 5' RACE reads, holding one entry per CDR3 protein. This table holds about 640,000 distinct CDR3 sequences, around 41% found once. Sequencing used blood. The receptors derive from an older man in good health. Both conserved end residues are part of each CDR3. D genes are given only for firm matches. Clone size is stated in some rows and not others, as once, few, many or a class when expanded.

clone size: NA
J gene: TRBJ2-6
V gene: TRBV6-1
D gene: NA
CDR3 protein: CASSGGQSSSGANVLTF
CDR3 DNA: TGTGCCAGCAGTGGGGGGCAGAGCTCCTCTGGGGCCAACGTCCTGACTTTC

clone size: NA
J gene: TRBJ1-2
V gene: TRBV29-1
D gene: NA
CDR3 protein: CSVGEQYYGYTF
CDR3 DNA: TGCAGCGTGGGGGAGCAGTACTATGGCTACACCTTC

clone size: NA
J gene: TRBJ1-2
V gene: TRBV25-1
D gene: NA
CDR3 protein: CASTYGYTF
CDR3 DNA: TGTGCCAGCACTTATGGCTACACCTTC

clone size: NA
J gene: TRBJ2-3
V gene: TRBV7-2
D gene: NA
CDR3 protein: CASSPPSIDTQYF
CDR3 DNA: TGTGCCAGCAGCCCCCCTAGCATTGATACGCAGTATTTT

clone size: many
J gene: TRBJ2-7
V gene: TRBV7-8
D gene: NA
CDR3 protein: CASSPGRQGTYEQYF
CDR3 DNA: TGTGCCAGCAGCCCAGGAAGGCAGGGGACCTACGAGCAGTACTTC

clone size: NA
J gene: TRBJ1-1
V gene: TRBV6-5
D gene: NA
CDR3 protein: CASTDSTGTMNTEAFF
CDR3 DNA: TGTGCCAGCACCGATAGTACAGGGACCATGAACACTGAAGCTTTCTTT

clone size: few
J gene: TRBJ2-5
V gene: TRBV6-2/TRBV6-3
D gene: NA
CDR3 protein: CASSPGPRYQETQYF
CDR3 DNA: TGTGCCAGCAGCCCGGGTCCTAGGTACCAAGAGACCCAGTACTTC

clone size: NA
J gene: TRBJ2-7
V gene: TRBV7-2
D gene: NA
CDR3 protein: CASSLGRHAYEQYF
CDR3 DNA: TGTGCCAGCAGCTTAGGCAGGCACGCCTACGAGCAGTACTTC

clone size: NA
J gene: TRBJ2-7
V gene: TRBV7-9
D gene: NA
CDR3 protein: CASSLVVGAQKAEQYF
CDR3 DNA: TGTGCCAGCAGCTTAGTGGTGGGGGCCCAAAAGGCCGAGCAGTACTTC

clone size: NA
J gene: TRBJ2-5
V gene: TRBV6-2/TRBV6-3
D gene: TRBD2
CDR3 protein: CASRGTSVGTQYF
CDR3 DNA: TGTGCCAGCAGAGGGACTAGCGTTGGGACCCAGTACTTC

clone size: many
J gene: TRBJ2-5
V gene: TRBV29-1
D gene: NA
CDR3 protein: CSVGFGGAETQYF
CDR3 DNA: TGCAGCGTTGGCTTTGGGGGCGCGGAGACCCAGTACTTC

clone size: NA
J gene: TRBJ2-3
V gene: TRBV11-1
D gene: NA
CDR3 protein: CASSLGSGSRSTDTQYF
CDR3 DNA: TGTGCCAGCAGCTTAGGCTCGGGTAGTCGTAGCACAGATACGCAGTATTTT

clone size: NA
J gene: TRBJ2-3
V gene: TRBV5-1
D gene: NA
CDR3 protein: CAGSLSQGKDTQYF
CDR3 DNA: TGCGCCGGCAGCTTGTCGCAGGGAAAGGATACGCAGTATTTT

clone size: few
J gene: TRBJ2-1
V gene: TRBV5-1
D gene: NA
CDR3 protein: CASSIGAYNEQFF
CDR3 DNA: TGCGCCAGCTCGATCGGGGCCTACAATGAGCAGTTCTTC

clone size: few
J gene: TRBJ1-5
V gene: TRBV20-1
D gene: TRBD1
CDR3 protein: CSATDRGNQPQHF
CDR3 DNA: TGCAGTGCTACGGACAGGGGCAATCAGCCCCAGCATTTT